This TCR beta chain was identified during a study of identical twins. Study conclusions and caveats: Potential partial confounding of zero-insertion analyses by invariant MAIT and iNKT cells was noted.

TCRdb passed the 5' RACE reads through MiXCR, listing each CDR3 protein once. The sample has approximately 210,000 distinct CDR3 sequences, approximately 5.9% seen once. The CDR3 is 13 residues long. The germline CDR1 and CDR2 sequences are DFQATT and SNEGSKA (reference sequence). V lost 2 bases, J lost 6 bases, and 13 bases lay in between. This clonotype was counted only a few times. What it binds is unknown. These data also featured in a second study, about T cells expressing NK-cell markers. This second report adds: Dominant NKG2C+ clonotypes accounted for about 1.0-8% of CD8+ T cells in a handful of donors. What remained unclear was the HCMV specificity of expanded NKG2C+ T cell clones.

The sample comprised CD8+ T cells sorted from blood. The receptor was derived from a woman under 30 in good health. The rearrangement uses TRBV20-1 and TRBJ1-1; D call uncertain. This chain's CDR3 is CSARRFDTAEAFF. The CDR3 coding sequence is TGCAGTGCTAGACGGTTCGACACTGCTGAAGCTTTCTTT.